This is a list of T cell receptor beta chains from one sample in a study of cytomegalovirus exposure and HLA in healthy donors. Profiling relied on immunoSEQ multiplex PCR, and the TCRdb table lists in-frame clones only, not all of them. This sample's table reports 110,000 to 150,000 clones. The specimen sequenced was PBMCs. The receptors here all came from a male donor in good health and CMV-seronegative. Both conserved end residues are trimmed from each CDR3.

j_gene	v_gene	CDR3aa
TRBJ1-5	TRBV30	AWSVGQINQPQH
TRBJ2-7	TRBV7-2	ASSVRTGGYEQY
TRBJ1-6	TRBV19	ASSMAGQGASNSPLH
TRBJ1-5	TRBV19	ASSIRTPGQKYQPQH
TRBJ1-1	TRBV23-1	ASSQSPPQKGDGTEAF
TRBJ2-1	TRBV5-4	ASSLLAGGPSEQF
TRBJ2-5	TRBV7-8	ASSSEDSQETQY
TRBJ1-1	TRBV9	ASSGGPRDEAF
TRBJ2-5	TRBV18	ASSPLGQGLQETQY
TRBJ2-3	TRBV27	ASSFLRGTDTQY
TRBJ2-7	TRBV30	AWSVPGGYEQY
TRBJ1-4	TRBV23-1	ASSQLFGDTREKLF
TRBJ1-6	TRBV28	ASSSTGVDSPLH
TRBJ2-7	TRBV4-2	ASSPGGADEQY
TRBJ2-2	TRBV4-3	ASSQDPEPNTGELF
TRBJ1-2	TRBV2	ASSTASNYGYT
TRBJ1-5	TRBV5-6	ASSGTGVSNQPQH
TRBJ2-3	TRBV6-1	ASSPSGTDTQY
TRBJ1-5	TRBV7-2	ASSPGTGAHQPQH
TRBJ2-1	TRBV7-3	ASRWDRAYNEQF
TRBJ1-4	TRBV6-5	ASSRQGASNEKLF
TRBJ1-4	TRBV5-1	ASSPRTGRDEKLF
TRBJ1-1	TRBV30	AWSSWTGKKMNTEAF
TRBJ2-7	TRBV7-9	ASSLAGGVYEQY
TRBJ2-5	TRBV7-8	ASGQDRGYETQY
TRBJ2-7	TRBV18	ASSPVGDSYEQY
TRBJ2-1	TRBV5-4	ASSSQVYNEQF
TRBJ1-1	TRBV10-3	AIGQGQMNTEAF
TRBJ2-7	TRBV18	ASSPTTLEQY
TRBJ2-1	TRBV7-7	ASSPSGKQNEQF
TRBJ1-6	TRBV5-1	ASSPGQASSYNSPLH
TRBJ2-7	TRBV7-8	ASSRFPAATYEQY
TRBJ2-5	TRBV14	ASSRGGTQY
TRBJ1-5	TRBV30	AWGRDRTSGGNQPQH
TRBJ1-1	TRBV5-1	ASSLVSLNTEAF
TRBJ1-1	TRBV7-9	ASSLGGVFTEAF
TRBJ2-5	TRBV5-6	ASSLVASGGRAQY
TRBJ1-5	TRBV10-3	AISEPGQPQH
TRBJ2-5	TRBV14	ASSQDGHPRETQY
TRBJ1-2	TRBV6-5	ASSLGGWGYT
TRBJ2-7	TRBV25-1	ASSASREQY
TRBJ2-7	TRBV6-5	ASRSGQGDFEQY
TRBJ1-5	TRBV7-8	ASSLRTGDGNQPQH
TRBJ1-1	TRBV5-1	ASGRTNPGETEAF
TRBJ1-1	TRBV30	AWGTLNTEAF
TRBJ2-1	TRBV7-9	ASSEVAVYNEQF
TRBJ1-2	TRBV7-9	ASSFQGDYT
TRBJ2-3	TRBV30	AWSVVGSDTQY
TRBJ2-1	TRBV9	ASSVEAGGPNNEQF
TRBJ2-7	TRBV5-1	ASSLTRRGREAYEQY
TRBJ1-2	TRBV6-5	ASSSWTGDGYT
TRBJ2-5	TRBV28	ASSRLETQY
TRBJ2-3	TRBV19	ASSIGGSTDTQY
TRBJ2-7	TRBV23-1	ASSPQIPGHPSYEQY
TRBJ2-1	TRBV2	ASGPGQGYNEQF
TRBJ2-7	TRBV5-6	ASSLGSSYEQY
TRBJ2-5	TRBV18	ASSLTQETQY
TRBJ1-1	TRBV21-1	ASSKEWRDLEAF
TRBJ1-1	TRBV28	ASSGTVTGFSTF